Given below is one T cell receptor beta chain in context. No antigen is known for it. The data belong to a study of cytomegalovirus exposure and HLA in healthy donors. Study observations and caveats: Among CMV-associated TCR beta chains, most appeared HLA-restricted in a later analysis. In a later analysis, several top co-occurrence clusters appeared linked to parvovirus B19, influenza, CMV and Epstein-Barr virus.

A multiplex PCR was run with 60 Vbeta primers and 13 Jbeta primers. TCRdb's table, derived via immunoSEQ multiplex PCR, lists solely in-frame clones and lacks some. This table lists 150,000 or so clones. The clonotype originates from a man younger than 30 in good health and CMV-seronegative. The sample comprised PBMCs.

The CDR3 DNA is TGCGCCAGCAGCTCGGAGGGTGAGGCAGATACGCAGTATTTT. It is translated as CASSSEGEADTQYF. The chain employs TRBV5-1 and TRBJ2-3; possible D gene TRBD2, 6 bases. The CDR3 spans 14 residues. Germline V gene data show CDR1 as SGHRS and CDR2 as YFSETQ. With 3 bases removed from V and 4 bases from J, the gap between germline ends came to 12 bases.